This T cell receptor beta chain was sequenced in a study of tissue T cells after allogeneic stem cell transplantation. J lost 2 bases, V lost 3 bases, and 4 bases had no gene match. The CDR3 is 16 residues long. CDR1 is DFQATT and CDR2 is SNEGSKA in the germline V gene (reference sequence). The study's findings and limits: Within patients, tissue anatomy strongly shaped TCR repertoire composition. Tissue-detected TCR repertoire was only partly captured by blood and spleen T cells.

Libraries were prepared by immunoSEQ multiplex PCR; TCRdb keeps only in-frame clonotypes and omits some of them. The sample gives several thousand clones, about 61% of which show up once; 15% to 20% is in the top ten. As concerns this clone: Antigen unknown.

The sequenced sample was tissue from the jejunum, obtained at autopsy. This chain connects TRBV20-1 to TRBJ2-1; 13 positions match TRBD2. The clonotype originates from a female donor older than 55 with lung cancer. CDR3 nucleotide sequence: TGCAGTGCTAGTTCACTAGCGGGAGGGACCTACAATGAGCAGTTCTTC. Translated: CSASSLAGGTYNEQFF.